The rows below give T cell receptor beta chains drawn from one sample of a study of blood T cell repertoires in COVID-19. Produced via immunoSEQ multiplex PCR; TCRdb's table is partial and in-frame only. The sample shows approximately 270,000 clones, about 89% of them seen only once. Sample: peripheral blood. The receptors here all came from a man aged 50 to 59 with acute or convalescent COVID-19. The CDR3 runs from the conserved cysteine through the conserved F or W. A D gene is named only where the DNA matches it firmly. Some rows have no size entry. The others give once, few or many, or a class for an expanded clone.

V,J,D,size,CDR3,DNA
TRBV6-5,TRBJ1-1,TRBD1,.,CASSWGQPPEAFF,TGTGCCAGCAGCTGGGGACAGCCCCCTGAAGCTTTCTTT
TRBV2,TRBJ2-7,TRBD1,.,CASSKSRGGRYEQYF,TGTGCCAGCAGTAAGTCTAGAGGGGGCCGTTACGAGCAGTACTTC
TRBV11-2,TRBJ2-5,.,.,CASSSGGLETQYF,TGTGCCAGCAGCTCCGGGGGGCTGGAGACCCAGTACTTC
TRBV10-3,TRBJ2-5,.,.,CAISESDSGEETQYF,TGTGCCATCAGTGAGTCGGACTCGGGGGAAGAGACCCAGTACTTC
TRBV9,TRBJ2-5,TRBD1,.,CASSGTGGAETQYF,TGTGCCAGCAGCGGCACAGGGGGCGCAGAGACCCAGTACTTC
TRBV13,TRBJ1-1,.,.,CASSHRDPPEAFF,TGTGCCAGCAGCCACAGGGATCCCCCGGAAGCTTTCTTT
TRBV9,TRBJ1-2,TRBD1,.,CASSPRTGVSNYGYTF,TGTGCCAGCAGCCCCAGGACAGGTGTGAGTAACTATGGCTACACCTTC
TRBV5-6,TRBJ1-6,.,.,CASSQGSEIQSYNSPLHF,TGTGCCAGCAGCCAGGGATCGGAGATCCAGTCCTATAATTCACCCCTCCACTTT
TRBV12-3/TRBV12-4,TRBJ1-5,TRBD1,.,CASSGTGDQPQHF,TGTGCCAGCAGTGGAACAGGGGATCAGCCCCAGCATTTT
TRBV9,TRBJ1-1,TRBD1,once,CASSVAQGGTEAFF,TGTGCCAGCAGCGTAGCCCAGGGGGGCACTGAAGCTTTCTTT
TRBV2,TRBJ2-7,.,.,CASSRTGNYEQYF,TGTGCCAGCAGTCGGACGGGGAACTACGAGCAGTACTTC
TRBV25-1,TRBJ2-4,TRBD1,.,CASRDRKNIQYF,TGTGCCAGCCGGGACAGGAAAAACATTCAGTACTTC
TRBV5-4,TRBJ2-1,TRBD1,.,CASSLWTGDYNEQFF,TGTGCCAGCAGCTTGTGGACAGGGGACTACAATGAGCAGTTCTTC
TRBV11-2,TRBJ2-1,.,.,CASSWRMSYNEQFF,TGTGCCAGCAGCTGGCGGATGTCCTACAATGAGCAGTTCTTC
TRBV9,TRBJ1-2,TRBD1,.,CASSPRPTGGSYGYTF,TGTGCCAGCAGCCCCCGCCCCACAGGGGGCTCCTATGGCTACACCTTC
TRBV6-5,TRBJ1-6,.,.,CASKGDRLGPLHF,TGTGCCAGCAAGGGCGACAGACTCGGACCCCTCCACTTT